Below are 31 T cell receptor beta chains sequenced from a single sample in a study of T cells in Graves' hyperthyroidism and ophthalmopathy. The CDR3 regions of TCR beta were amplified from RNA transcripts. The TCR CDR3 first-round RT-PCR relied on the HTBI primer set. TCRdb recomputed calls from the multiplex PCR reads with MiXCR, one row per CDR3 protein. The data hold a few hundred thousand distinct CDR3 sequences, with around 16% observed a single time. Sequenced material: blood. These receptors all come from a woman in her 30s with Graves' hyperthyroidism.

In its sample, this clonotype was seen many times. One end of the junction does not line up with germline, which may come from a read error. The chain recombines TRBV5-1 with TRBJ1-3; D is possibly TRBD1 (6 bases). Germline V gene sequence: CDR1 SGHRS, CDR2 YFSETQ. The CDR3 length is 14 residues. DNA for the CDR3: TGTGCCAGCAGCTTAGCAGGGGCAGGAAACACCATATATTTT. Its translation is CASSLAGAGNTIYF.

This clonotype came up many times. V and J are TRBV7-2 and TRBJ2-1; the match to TRBD2 covers 10 bases. The junction had 6 bases not matched to a gene; V was cut back by 4 bases and J by 15 bases. The CDR3 extends over 12 amino acids. Germline V gene data show CDR1 as SGHTA and CDR2 as FQGNSA. Written as DNA, the CDR3 is TGTGCCAGCAGCTCCCCTAGCGGGAGTACGTTCTTC. Protein product: CASSSPSGSTFF.

This chain links TRBV27 with TRBJ2-3; TRBD1 agrees at 11 bases. J gave up 2 bases and V 6 bases, and 4 bases lay outside the gene matches. The germline V gene encodes CDR1 MNHEY and CDR2 SMNVEV (reference sequence). CDR3 size: 15 residues. The CDR3, as DNA: TGTGCCAGCAGAACGGACAGGGGGCTCACAGATACGCAGTATTTT. As protein: CASRTDRGLTDTQYF.

This clonotype was observed a handful of times. This chain uses TRBV27 with TRBJ1-2, with 10 bases aligning to TRBD1. The length of the CDR3 is 16 residues. Germline values: CDR1 MNHEY, CDR2 SMNVEV (reference sequence). J lost 0 bases, V lost 3 bases, and 4 bases had no gene match. The DNA of the CDR3 is TGTGCCAGCAGTTTTCTTGGGACAGGGGCTAACTATGGCTACACCTTC. It yields the protein CASSFLGTGANYGYTF.

This clonotype was seen a few times. V and J are TRBV27 and TRBJ2-2; D is uncertain. CDR1 MNHEY and CDR2 SMNVEV come from the germline V gene (reference sequence). This CDR3 is 13 amino acids long. Between the trimmed V and J ends, which lost 0 bases and 5 bases, there was a span of 4 bases. CDR3 bases: TGTGCCAGCAGTTTATCTCAAACCGGGGAGCTGTTTTTT. Its translation is CASSLSQTGELFF.

CDR3 amino acids: CASSAGQGAGELFF. The CDR3 coding sequence is TGTGCCAGCAGCGCCGGTCAGGGTGCCGGGGAGCTGTTTTTT. The chain couples TRBV9 to TRBJ2-2; D might be TRBD1 (5 bases). The CDR3 covers 14 residues. Germline assignment: CDR1 SGDLS and CDR2 YYNGEE. V was trimmed by 3 bases and J by 6 bases, leaving 12 bases between them.

The rearrangement uses TRBV20-1 and TRBJ1-6; 7 nucleotides align to TRBD1. Germline V lookup: CDR1 DFQATT, CDR2 SNEGSKA (reference sequence). This CDR3 spans 14 amino acids. Germline trimming cut 3 bases from V and 5 bases from J; bases unmatched to any gene: 4. This chain's CDR3 is CSASATGNNSPLHF. The DNA of the CDR3 is TGCAGTGCTAGTGCGACAGGGAATAATTCACCCCTCCACTTT.

This clonotype appeared many times. The rearrangement uses TRBV7-3 and TRBJ2-2; the D gene could be TRBD1 or TRBD2 (5 bases each). The CDR3 spans 15 residues. V lost 2 bases to trimming and J lost 3 bases, with 10 bases between them. The germline V gene has CDR1 SGHTA and CDR2 FQGTGA. CDR3 nucleotides: TGTGCCAGCAGCTTACTTCCGGGGCACACCGGGGAGCTGTTTTTT. Translating gives CASSLLPGHTGELFF.

The rearrangement joins TRBV19 to TRBJ1-2, with 8 bases aligning to TRBD1. The CDR3 sequence is 13 residues long. Germline values: CDR1 LNHDA, CDR2 SQIVND (reference sequence). The ends lost 9 bases at V and 3 bases at J; junction bases unmatched: 6. The CDR3 region is CASSRQGYYGYTF. In nucleotides, the CDR3 is TGTGCCAGCAGCCGACAGGGGTACTATGGCTACACCTTC.

This clonotype was recorded a few times. The gene calls are TRBV6-6 and TRBJ2-7; 8 bases match TRBD2. Germline V gene data show CDR1 as MNHNY and CDR2 as SVGAGI (reference sequence). The CDR3 contains 15 residues. Unmatched junction bases numbered 5, after V lost 1 base and J lost 3 bases. CDR3 region: CASSYLASGHYEQYF. The CDR3 DNA follows: TGTGCCAGCAGTTACTTGGCTAGCGGGCACTACGAGCAGTACTTC.

There are a few counts of this clonotype. This chain joins TRBV29-1 and TRBJ2-7; either TRBD1 or TRBD2 may fit D (5 bases each). The germline CDR1 and CDR2 sequences are SQVTM and ANQGSEA. CDR3 length: 13 residues. With 4 bases removed from V and 2 bases from J, the gap between germline ends came to 12 bases. The CDR3 sequence: CSVGRGAPYEQYF. CDR3 nucleotides: TGCAGCGTTGGTCGAGGGGCCCCCTACGAGCAGTACTTC.

This clonotype has more than one count but fewer than ten. V gene TRBV5-6 combines with J gene TRBJ1-2; D is perhaps TRBD1 (6 bases). Trimming cost V 5 bases and J 4 bases, with 18 bases left between them. The CDR3 extends over 15 amino acids. Germline V CDR1 and CDR2: SGHDT, YYEEEE. CDR3 amino acids: CASSLGDRSLYGYTF. The DNA for the CDR3 is TGTGCCAGCAGTTTAGGTGACAGGTCCCTCTATGGCTACACCTTC.

Only a few counts were recorded for this clonotype. The V call is TRBV29-1, the J call TRBJ1-4; TRBD1 matches at 10 bases. The trim removed 6 bases at V and 7 bases at J, leaving 8 bases unmatched. From germline, CDR1 is SQVTM and CDR2 ANQGSEA. This CDR3 contains 14 residues. The CDR3 loop is CSVATGTGVEKLFF. The CDR3 DNA is TGCAGCGTGGCTACTGGGACAGGGGTTGAAAAACTGTTTTTT.

This clonotype came up a few times. The chain has TRBV14 and TRBJ2-3, with a possible D match to TRBD2 (6 bases). V lost 3 bases to trimming and J lost 2 bases, with 9 bases between them. Germline V gene data show CDR1 as SGHDN and CDR2 as FVKESK. CDR3 length: 14 residues. The CDR3 region has the DNA TGTGCCAGCAGCCAGACTAGTCTCACAGATACGCAGTATTTT. Protein: CASSQTSLTDTQYF.

The gene calls are TRBV5-1 and TRBJ2-1; D call uncertain. CDR3 length: 11 residues. V was trimmed by 4 bases and J by 9 bases, leaving 8 bases between them. Germline CDR1 is SGHRS and CDR2 is YFSETQ. The DNA of the CDR3 is TGCGCCAGCAGCATGTCTGGTGAGCAGTTCTTC. It translates to CASSMSGEQFF.

This clonotype was observed a handful of times. The J gene is TRBJ1-4, the V gene TRBV7-9, with no clear D. CDR1 and CDR2 from the germline V gene are SEHNR and FQNEAQ (reference sequence). This CDR3 region has 14 residues. The germline V and J ends were trimmed by 2 bases and 5 bases, with 9 bases remaining between them. The CDR3 sequence is CASSLPGKNEKLFF. For the CDR3, the DNA is TGTGCCAGCAGCTTACCGGGAAAAAATGAAAAACTGTTTTTT.

At least ten counts were recorded for this clonotype. The V gene is TRBV18, the J gene TRBJ2-5; D is possibly TRBD1 or TRBD2 (5 bases each). Per germline, CDR1 KGHSH and CDR2 LQKENI. The germline V and J ends were trimmed by 0 bases and 7 bases, with 12 bases remaining between them. The CDR3 is 14 amino acids. The chain's CDR3 is CASSPPMRGGTQYF. The CDR3 nucleotides are TGTGCCAGCTCACCACCGATGAGGGGTGGGACCCAGTACTTC.

This clonotype was counted many times. V usage is TRBV9 and J usage is TRBJ2-7; 11 bases are shared with TRBD2. There are 16 residues in the CDR3. Germline assignment: CDR1 SGDLS and CDR2 YYNGEE. The ends lost 2 bases at V and 0 bases at J; junction bases unmatched: 4. CDR3 region: CASSVGLAESSYEQYF. The CDR3 DNA is TGTGCCAGCAGCGTGGGACTAGCGGAGAGCTCCTACGAGCAGTACTTC.

This clonotype appeared once. A much larger clone is a single base away; this may be a read error. The chain combines TRBV6-6 with TRBJ1-1; no firm D call. Between the trimmed V and J ends, which lost 0 bases and 3 bases, there was a span of 17 bases. From germline, CDR1 is MNHNY and CDR2 SVGAGI (reference sequence). CDR3 length equals 17 residues. CDR3 bases: TGTGCCAGCAGTTACTCGGGAGGGTCAATGAGGGACACTGAAGCTTTCTTT. Protein sequence: CASSYSGGSMRDTEAFF.

This chain links TRBV12-3 or TRBV12-4 with TRBJ1-3; no definite D call. The V and J ends lost 3 bases and 6 bases respectively, with 3 bases between them. The CDR3 length is 11 residues. The CDR3 sequence is CASSLKNTIYF. For the CDR3, the DNA is TGTGCCAGCAGTTTGAAAAACACCATATATTTT.

The chain is built from TRBV19 and TRBJ1-5, with 12 positions matching TRBD1. The CDR3 has 15 amino acids. V shed 11 bases, J shed 2 bases, and the junction held 7 bases outside the gene matches. From germline, CDR1 is LNHDA and CDR2 SQIVND (reference sequence). The CDR3 bases are TGTGCCTGCCGGGACAGGGGGCCGGGCAATCAGCCCCAGCATTTT. Its protein is CACRDRGPGNQPQHF.

This clonotype was observed at least ten times. The J gene is TRBJ2-3, the V gene TRBV7-3, with D maybe TRBD2 (6 bases). CDR3 length equals 14 residues. Looked up from germline, CDR1 is SGHTA and CDR2 is FQGTGA. Deletions cut 0 bases from V and 5 bases from J, with 9 bases between. CDR3 in DNA: TGTGCCAGCAGCTTAACCGGGGGAGGAGATACGCAGTATTTT. Residues: CASSLTGGGDTQYF.

With regard to this clonotype: Because it lacks the conserved phenylalanine or tryptophan at the end, this CDR3 is likely a read error. V and J are TRBV10-1 and TRBJ1-2; D may be TRBD1 (5 bases). The CDR3 has 13 amino acids. V was clipped by 3 bases and J by 4 bases, with 9 bases between them. Germline V gene sequence: CDR1 WNHNN, CDR2 SYGVQD (reference sequence). The CDR3 protein is CASSESGTYGYTL. The CDR3 DNA reads as TGCGCCAGCAGTGAATCGGGGACCTATGGCTACACCCTC.

Note on this clonotype: A read error may produce the germline difference seen at one junction end. J is TRBJ2-5 and V is TRBV5-6; either TRBD1 or TRBD2 may fit D (5 bases each). Germline loops: CDR1 SGHDT, CDR2 YYEEEE. The CDR3 covers 12 residues. CDR3 DNA: TGTGCCAGCAGCCGGCGAGCGACAGTGGGAGACTTC. Its protein is CASSRRATVGDF.

This clonotype was picked up a small number of times. The CDR3 DNA is TGCGCCAGCAGCCCCGGGCAGGGGGCGACTCAGCCCCAGCATTTT. Amino acid sequence: CASSPGQGATQPQHF. This chain joins TRBV4-3 and TRBJ1-5; 8 bases are a match to TRBD1. This CDR3 spans 15 amino acids. The germline V gene has CDR1 LGHNA and CDR2 YSLEER. V lost 4 bases, J lost 6 bases, and 8 bases stayed unmatched.

This clonotype was seen ten or more times. The rearrangement joins TRBV12-3 or TRBV12-4 to TRBJ2-7, with 8 bases matching TRBD1. The V and J ends lost 5 bases and 2 bases, in that order; junction bases with no gene match: 5. The CDR3 runs to 14 residues. The CDR3 loop is CASSQTGATYEQYF. For the CDR3, the DNA is TGTGCCAGCAGTCAGACAGGGGCTACCTACGAGCAGTACTTC.

This clonotype was counted ten times or more. V gene TRBV7-9 combines with J gene TRBJ1-1, with TRBD1 as a possible D gene (5 bases). Germline V gives CDR1 SEHNR, CDR2 FQNEAQ (reference sequence). The CDR3 spans 14 residues. Trimming shortened V by 5 bases and J by 5 bases, and 15 bases separated the two germline ends. In DNA, the CDR3 is TGTGCCAGCAGCCTTCCAGGGTGGGGGACTGAAGCTTTCTTT. Protein product: CASSLPGWGTEAFF.

The V gene is TRBV27, the J gene TRBJ2-7; D possibly uses TRBD1 or TRBD2 (5 bases each). Trimming removed 2 bases from V and 3 bases from J, with 14 bases in between. CDR3 length: 15 residues. Germline V gene sequence: CDR1 MNHEY, CDR2 SMNVEV (reference sequence). The DNA of the CDR3 is TGTGCCAGCAGTTTAAGGGGCGGGCTCGTCTACGAGCAGTACTTC. It translates to CASSLRGGLVYEQYF.

This clonotype was seen repeatedly, ten times or more. The V gene is TRBV7-8, the J gene TRBJ2-1; TRBD1 matches at 8 bases. CDR3 length: 16 residues. Germline CDR1 SGHVS, CDR2 FQNEAQ. Trimming at V came to 1 base and at J to 8 bases, leaving 10 bases not matched to a gene. The CDR3 sequence: CASSLVGRGRSDEQFF. CDR3 nucleotides: TGTGCCAGCAGCTTAGTAGGCAGGGGGCGCAGTGATGAGCAGTTCTTC.

The gene calls are TRBV15 and TRBJ2-1, with TRBD2 matching 13 bases. After removal of 5 bases from V and 10 bases from J, the junction contained 8 bases not matched to a gene. Germline V gene sequence: CDR1 LNHNV, CDR2 YYDKDF (reference sequence). CDR3 size: 15 residues. CDR3 nucleotides: TGTGCCACCAGCGGCCCGGGACTAGCGGGAAGCGAGCAGTTCTTC. This translates into CATSGPGLAGSEQFF. Based on the CDR3 plus reference TRBV15 and TRBJ2-1, the full variable domain is DAMVIQNPRYQVTQFGKPVTLSCSQTLNHNVMYWYQQKSSQAPKLLFHYYDKDFNNEADTPDNFQSRRPNTSFCFLDIRSPGLGDTAMYLCATSGPGLAGSEQFFGPGTRLTVL.

This clonotype was picked up many times. The chain couples TRBV7-2 to TRBJ2-4; D gene uncertain. Between the trimmed V and J ends, which lost 5 bases and 2 bases, there was a span of 7 bases. Germline values: CDR1 SGHTA, CDR2 FQGNSA. The CDR3 loop spans 13 amino acids. The CDR3 DNA sequence: TGTGCCAGCAGCAAAGGGACCAAAAACATTCAGTACTTC. Its protein product is CASSKGTKNIQYF.